These 4 T cell receptor beta chains were all obtained from the same sample, sequenced in a study of control samples from healthy donors and cancer patients. Only in-frame clones appear in the TCRdb table, and some are missing; sequencing was by immunoSEQ multiplex PCR. Of about 220,000 clones detected, around 94% appear once; the ten largest clones hold approximately 1.5%. Sequenced material: blood. These receptors were collected from a man over 45 in good health.

The CDR3 DNA sequence: TGTGCCAGTTGTGCGGGCAGGGAGACCCAGTACTTC. Residues: CASCAGRETQYF. The chain employs TRBV28 and TRBJ2-5; D might be TRBD2 (5 bases). Germline CDR1 and CDR2: MDHEN and SYDVKM. V lost 9 bases and J lost 5, with 13 bases in between. This CDR3 has 12 residues.

The chain employs TRBV29-1 and TRBJ1-5, with 11 positions matching TRBD1. CDR3 length equals 14 residues. Trimming cost V 4 bases and J 6 bases; bases outside gene matches: 5. The germline V gene encodes CDR1 SQVTM and CDR2 ANQGSEA. The CDR3 region is CSVAGTGGSQPQHF. As DNA, the CDR3 is TGCAGCGTTGCCGGGACAGGGGGAAGTCAGCCCCAGCATTTT.

The rearrangement links TRBV6-5 to TRBJ2-5; D uncertain. Germline CDR1 is MNHEY and CDR2 is SVGAGI. The CDR3 covers 13 residues. The germline V and J ends were trimmed by 6 bases and 2 bases, with 10 bases remaining between them. CDR3 nucleotides: TGTGCCAGCAGCCCCCCTGGACAAGAGACCCAGTACTTC. Its protein is CASSPPGQETQYF.

V and J are TRBV30 and TRBJ2-1; D is possibly TRBD2 (5 bases). CDR3 length: 16 amino acids. Germline assignment: CDR1 GTSNPN and CDR2 SVGIG (reference sequence). Trimming shortened V by 2 bases and J by 0 bases, and 14 bases separated the two germline ends. The CDR3 here is CAWSNRTQSSYNEQFF. In nucleotides, the CDR3 is TGTGCCTGGAGTAATAGGACTCAAAGCTCCTACAATGAGCAGTTCTTC.